Presented here are 12 T cell receptor beta chains from one specimen sequenced in a study of shared clonotypes between healthy human individuals. Some clones are missing from TCRdb's copy, which holds only in-frame ones; the method was immunoSEQ multiplex PCR. The sample carries around 940,000 clones, 70% to 85% recorded once. The sample taken for sequencing was memory CD4+ T cells sorted from blood. The subset here: CD45RA-negative fraction. These TCRs come from a man aged 18 to 30 in good health.

The chain has TRBV5-1 and TRBJ2-3; no clear D gene. The CDR3 is made up of 14 amino acids. Trimming removed 4 bases at V and 6 bases at J, with 15 bases between. The V gene's germline CDR1 is SGHRS and CDR2 YFSETQ. The CDR3: CASSIKPGTDTQYF. DNA for the CDR3: TGCGCCAGCAGCATTAAGCCGGGTACCGATACGCAGTATTTT.

V gene TRBV10-2 combines with J gene TRBJ2-3; 7 bases map to TRBD1. CDR1 is WSHSY, CDR2 SAAADI, per germline. The V gene end was trimmed by 10 bases and the J gene end by 1 base; junction bases not matched to a gene: 11. CDR3 length equals 15 residues. The CDR3 sequence is CATLAGTARTDTQYF. CDR3 nucleotides: TGCGCCACCCTAGCCGGGACAGCCCGCACAGATACGCAGTATTTT.

The gene calls are TRBV7-9 and TRBJ2-7; TRBD1 might be the D (6 bases). CDR3 length equals 15 residues. With 5 bases removed from V and 4 bases from J, the gap between germline ends came to 18 bases. In germline, CDR1 is SEHNR, CDR2 FQNEAQ (reference sequence). CDR3 sequence (DNA): TGTGCCAGCAGCCCGTCTGGGGGCGGCACTTACGAGCAGTACTTC. It encodes CASSPSGGGTYEQYF.

The chain combines TRBV7-3 with TRBJ2-3, with D perhaps given as TRBD1 or TRBD2 (5 bases each). CDR1 and CDR2 (germline): SGHTA, FQGTGA. The CDR3 spans 15 residues. With 3 bases removed from V and 3 bases from J, the gap between germline ends came to 13 bases. In nucleotides, the CDR3 is TGTGCCAGCAGCTTCAACGGGGCTGAAACAGATACGCAGTATTTT. As protein: CASSFNGAETDTQYF.

This clone was seen a few times. This chain connects TRBV7-9 to TRBJ1-5, with D maybe TRBD1 (5 bases). Trimming shortened V by 7 bases and J by 3 bases, and 13 bases separated the two germline ends. Germline assignment: CDR1 SEHNR and CDR2 FQNEAQ (reference sequence). The CDR3 spans 14 residues. The CDR3 reads CASKGQGSNQPQHF. Here the CDR3 DNA reads TGTGCCAGCAAAGGGCAGGGCTCCAATCAGCCCCAGCATTTT. Supplemented by reference TRBV7-9 and TRBJ1-5, the full variable domain reads DTGVSQNPRHKITKRGQNVTFRCDPISEHNRLYWYRQTLGQGPEFLTYFQNEAQLEKSRLLSDRFSAERPKGSFSTLEIQRTEQGDSAMYLCASKGQGSNQPQHFGDGTRLSIL.

V is TRBV10-3 and J is TRBJ1-3, with TRBD1 as a possible D gene (5 bases). CDR3 length equals 14 residues. CDR1 is ENHRY and CDR2 is SYGVKD in the germline V gene. V was trimmed by 10 bases and J by 1 base, leaving 14 bases between them. The CDR3 sequence: CATGGTESGNTIYF. DNA of the CDR3: TGTGCCACCGGCGGGACTGAGTCTGGAAACACCATATATTTT.

The genes are TRBV30 and TRBJ2-2, with TRBD1 identical over 9 bases. V shed 3 bases and J 4 bases; nucleotides not matched to a gene: 12. CDR1 and CDR2 (germline): GTSNPN, SVGIG (reference sequence). The CDR3 covers 17 residues. This CDR3 is CAWRDRGPQGITGELFF. In DNA form, the CDR3 reads TGTGCCTGGAGGGACAGGGGCCCACAGGGGATCACCGGGGAGCTGTTTTTT.

V usage is TRBV16 and J usage is TRBJ1-2; perhaps TRBD1 as D (6 bases). V was cut by 3 bases and J by 5 bases, with 19 bases left in between. This CDR3 is built from 16 residues. Germline lookup yields CDR1 KGHSY and CDR2 FQNENV. The CDR3 DNA reads as TGTGCCAGCAGCCAGGTCATACAGGGAGACTTATATGGCTACACCTTC. Protein sequence: CASSQVIQGDLYGYTF.

This chain joins TRBV30 and TRBJ1-2; unclear D gene. Trimming removed 2 bases at V and 7 bases at J, with 26 bases between. Germline values: CDR1 GTSNPN, CDR2 SVGIG (reference sequence). The CDR3 is made up of 17 amino acids. CDR3 DNA sequence: TGTGCCTGGAGTAGGGTAGCACTTATCGTCCCGGTAGGTGGCTACACCTTC. Amino acid sequence: CAWSRVALIVPVGGYTF.

This chain connects TRBV5-4 to TRBJ2-1; 11 nucleotides line up with TRBD2. This CDR3 has 15 amino acids. V shed 3 bases, J shed 6 bases, and the junction held 5 bases outside the gene matches. The V gene's germline CDR1 is SGHNT and CDR2 YYREEE (reference sequence). The CDR3 is CASSWGLAVTNEQFF. For the CDR3, the DNA is TGTGCCAGCAGCTGGGGACTAGCGGTCACCAATGAGCAGTTCTTC.

J is TRBJ2-7 and V is TRBV11-2, with TRBD1 as a possible D gene (5 bases). The CDR3 totals 11 residues. Germline V gene lookup returns CDR1 SGHAT and CDR2 FQNNGV. V was trimmed by 3 bases and J by 12 bases, leaving 12 bases between them. For the CDR3, the DNA is TGTGCCAGCAGCTTCGGACACAGAAGGTACTTC. As protein: CASSFGHRRYF.

This chain joins TRBV10-3 and TRBJ2-2, with 9 nucleotides matching TRBD2. Per the germline V gene, CDR1 is ENHRY and CDR2 is SYGVKD. Unmatched junction bases numbered 11, after V lost 7 bases and J lost 8 bases. This CDR3 spans 15 amino acids. The CDR3 reads CAITRLAGRGGELFF. The CDR3 bases are TGTGCCATCACCCGGCTAGCGGGAAGAGGAGGGGAGCTGTTTTTT.